Only a few counts were recorded for the clone carrying this T cell receptor (beta chain). Its target is unknown. The method was immunoSEQ multiplex PCR; TCRdb's version includes in-frame clones alone and lacks a portion of them. The sample has about 4,900 clones; 65% to 70% are singletons. These data belong to a study of T cells in tumors after PD-1 blockade. General observations from the study: In squamous cell carcinoma, 40% to 50% of expanded exhausted clones were novel versus around 31% of other expanded CD8+ clones. Blood contained approximately 43% of the tumor's TCR clonotypes.

CDR1 is WNHNN, CDR2 SYGVQD, per germline (reference sequence). V lost 5 bases to trimming and J lost 11 bases, with 15 bases between them. The CDR3 contains 12 residues. This chain connects TRBV10-1 to TRBJ1-1, with D uncertain. The sequences come from tumor tissue, collected before anti-PD-1 treatment. The clonotype comes from a human donor with cutaneous squamous cell carcinoma. The CDR3 loop is CASSSGQERAFF. DNA for the CDR3: TGCGCCAGCAGTAGTGGCCAGGAACGGGCTTTCTTT.